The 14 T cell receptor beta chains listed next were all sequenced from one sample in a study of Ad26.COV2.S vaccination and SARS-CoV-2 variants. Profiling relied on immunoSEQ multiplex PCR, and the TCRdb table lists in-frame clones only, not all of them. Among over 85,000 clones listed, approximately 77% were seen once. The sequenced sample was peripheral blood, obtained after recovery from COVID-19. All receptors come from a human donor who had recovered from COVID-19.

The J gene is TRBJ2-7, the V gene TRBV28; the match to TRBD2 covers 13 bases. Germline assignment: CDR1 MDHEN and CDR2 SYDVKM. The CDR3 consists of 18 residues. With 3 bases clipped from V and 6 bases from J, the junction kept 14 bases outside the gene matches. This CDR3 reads CASSFSKLAGGPRGEQYF. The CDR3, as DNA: TGTGCCAGCAGTTTCTCGAAACTAGCGGGAGGGCCGAGGGGCGAGCAGTACTTC.

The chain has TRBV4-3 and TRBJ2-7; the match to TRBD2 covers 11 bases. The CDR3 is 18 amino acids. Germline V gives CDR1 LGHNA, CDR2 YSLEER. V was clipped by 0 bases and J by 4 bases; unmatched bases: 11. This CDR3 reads CASSQDLGRASGRYEQYF. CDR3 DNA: TGCGCCAGCAGCCAAGATTTGGGGCGGGCTAGCGGGAGGTACGAGCAGTACTTC.

The CDR3 reads CASSQGRGGFEQYF. In nucleotides, the CDR3 is TGCGCCAGCAGCCAGGGTCGGGGGGGTTTCGAGCAGTACTTC. The chain employs TRBV4-3 and TRBJ2-7, with TRBD2 matching 8 bases. Trimming at V came to 3 bases and at J to 6 bases, leaving 7 bases not matched to a gene. Germline CDR1 and CDR2: LGHNA and YSLEER. This CDR3 spans 14 amino acids.

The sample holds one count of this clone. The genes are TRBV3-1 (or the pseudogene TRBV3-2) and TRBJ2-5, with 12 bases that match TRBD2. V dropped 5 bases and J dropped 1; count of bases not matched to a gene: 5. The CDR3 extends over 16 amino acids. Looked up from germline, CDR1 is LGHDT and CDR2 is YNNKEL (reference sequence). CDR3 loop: CASSEGTSGLQETQYF. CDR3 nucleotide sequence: TGTGCCAGCAGCGAAGGGACTAGCGGGCTCCAAGAGACCCAGTACTTC.

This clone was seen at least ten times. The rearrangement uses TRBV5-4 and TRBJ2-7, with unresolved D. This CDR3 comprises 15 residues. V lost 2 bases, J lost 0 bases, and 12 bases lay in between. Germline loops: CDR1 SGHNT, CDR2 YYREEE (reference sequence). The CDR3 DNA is TGTGCCAGCAGCTTATACAGTCAGAGCTCCTACGAGCAGTACTTC. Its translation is CASSLYSQSSYEQYF.

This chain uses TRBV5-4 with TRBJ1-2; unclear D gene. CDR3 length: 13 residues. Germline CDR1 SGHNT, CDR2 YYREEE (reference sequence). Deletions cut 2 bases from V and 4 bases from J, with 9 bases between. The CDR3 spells CASSLREGYGYTF. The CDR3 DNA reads TGTGCCAGCAGCTTACGGGAGGGCTATGGCTACACCTTC.

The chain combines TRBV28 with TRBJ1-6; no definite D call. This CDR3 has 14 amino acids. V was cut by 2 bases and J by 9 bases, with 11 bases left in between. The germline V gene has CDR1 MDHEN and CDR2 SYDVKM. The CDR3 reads CASSLVGYGSPLHF. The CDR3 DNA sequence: TGTGCCAGCAGTTTAGTAGGCTATGGTTCACCCCTCCACTTT.

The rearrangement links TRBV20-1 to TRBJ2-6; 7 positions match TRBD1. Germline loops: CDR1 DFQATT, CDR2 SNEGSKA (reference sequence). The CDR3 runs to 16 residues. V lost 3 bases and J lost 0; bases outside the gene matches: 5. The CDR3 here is CSASGDRDSGANVLTF. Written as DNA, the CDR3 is TGCAGTGCTAGTGGAGACAGGGACTCTGGGGCCAACGTCCTGACTTTC.

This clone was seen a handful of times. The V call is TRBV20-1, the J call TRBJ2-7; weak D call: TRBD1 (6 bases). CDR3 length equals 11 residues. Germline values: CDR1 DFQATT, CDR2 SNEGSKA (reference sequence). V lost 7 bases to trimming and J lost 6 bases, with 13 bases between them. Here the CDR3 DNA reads TGCAGTGTCCTAACAGGGTTCGAGCAGTACTTC. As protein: CSVLTGFEQYF.

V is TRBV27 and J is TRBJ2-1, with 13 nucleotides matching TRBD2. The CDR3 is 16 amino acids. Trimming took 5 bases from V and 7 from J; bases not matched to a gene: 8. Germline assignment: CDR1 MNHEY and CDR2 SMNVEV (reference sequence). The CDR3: CASSPLTSGRLNEQFF. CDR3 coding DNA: TGTGCCAGCAGTCCTCTGACTAGCGGGAGGTTGAATGAGCAGTTCTTC.

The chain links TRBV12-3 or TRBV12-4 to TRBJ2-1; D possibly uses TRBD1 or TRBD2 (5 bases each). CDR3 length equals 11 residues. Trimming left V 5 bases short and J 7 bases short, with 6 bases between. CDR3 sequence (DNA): TGTGCCAGCAGTGGGGGTAATGAGCAGTTCTTC. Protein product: CASSGGNEQFF.

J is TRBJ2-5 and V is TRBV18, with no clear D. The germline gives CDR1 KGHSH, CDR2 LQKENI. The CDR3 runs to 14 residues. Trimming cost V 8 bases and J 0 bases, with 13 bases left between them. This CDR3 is CASRRDIYQETQYF. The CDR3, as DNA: TGTGCCAGCCGCCGCGACATTTACCAAGAGACCCAGTACTTC. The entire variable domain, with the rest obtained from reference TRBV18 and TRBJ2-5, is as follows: NAGVMQNPRHLVRRRGQEARLRCSPMKGHSHVYWYRQLPEEGLKFMVYLQKENIIDESGMPKERFSAEFPKEGPSILRIQQVVRGDSAAYFCASRRDIYQETQYFGPGTRLLVL.

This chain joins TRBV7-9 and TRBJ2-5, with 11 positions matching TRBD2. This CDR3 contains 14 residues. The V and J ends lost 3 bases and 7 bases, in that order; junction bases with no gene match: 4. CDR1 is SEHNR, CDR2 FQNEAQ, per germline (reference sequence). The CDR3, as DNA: TGTGCCAGCAGCTTTAGCGGGAGGGCCGGGACCCAGTACTTC. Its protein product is CASSFSGRAGTQYF.

This CDR3 reads CAARRGTSAFF. The CDR3 coding sequence is TGTGCCGCAAGACGGGGGACATCGGCTTTCTTT. The chain employs TRBV7-2 and TRBJ1-1; possibly TRBD1 for D (6 bases). Germline V gene sequence: CDR1 SGHTA, CDR2 FQGNSA. V gave up 11 bases and J gave up 11 bases, with 18 bases separating them. The length of the CDR3 is 11 residues. The entire variable domain, with the rest obtained from reference TRBV7-2 and TRBJ1-1, is as follows: GAGVSQSPSNKVTEKGKDVELRCDPISGHTALYWYRQSLGQGLEFLIYFQGNSAPDKSGLPSDRFSAERTGGSVSTLTIQRTQQEDSAVYLCAARRGTSAFFGQGTRLTVV.